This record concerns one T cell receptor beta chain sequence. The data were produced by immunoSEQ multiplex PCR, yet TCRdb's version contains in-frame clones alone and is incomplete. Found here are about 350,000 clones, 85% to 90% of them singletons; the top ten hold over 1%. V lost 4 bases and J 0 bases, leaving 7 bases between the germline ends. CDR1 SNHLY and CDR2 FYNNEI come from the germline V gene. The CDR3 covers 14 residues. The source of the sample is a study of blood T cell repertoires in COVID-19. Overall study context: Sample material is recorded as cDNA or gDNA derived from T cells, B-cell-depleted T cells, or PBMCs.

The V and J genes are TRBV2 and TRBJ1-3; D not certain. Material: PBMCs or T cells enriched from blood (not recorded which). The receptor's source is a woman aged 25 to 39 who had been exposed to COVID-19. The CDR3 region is CASSGEGSGNTIYF. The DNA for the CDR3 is TGTGCCAGCAGTGGTGAGGGCTCTGGAAACACCATATATTTT.